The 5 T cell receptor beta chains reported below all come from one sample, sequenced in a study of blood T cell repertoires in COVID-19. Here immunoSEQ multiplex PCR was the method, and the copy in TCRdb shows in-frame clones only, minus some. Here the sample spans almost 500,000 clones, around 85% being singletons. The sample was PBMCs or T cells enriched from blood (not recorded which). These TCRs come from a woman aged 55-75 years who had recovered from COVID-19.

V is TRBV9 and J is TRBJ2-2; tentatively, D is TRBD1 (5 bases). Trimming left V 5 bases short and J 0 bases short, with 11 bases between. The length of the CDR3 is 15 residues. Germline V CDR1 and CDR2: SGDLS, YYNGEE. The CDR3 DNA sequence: TGTGCCAGCAGGTCGGGCAGGGCGAACACCGGGGAGCTGTTTTTT. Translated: CASRSGRANTGELFF.

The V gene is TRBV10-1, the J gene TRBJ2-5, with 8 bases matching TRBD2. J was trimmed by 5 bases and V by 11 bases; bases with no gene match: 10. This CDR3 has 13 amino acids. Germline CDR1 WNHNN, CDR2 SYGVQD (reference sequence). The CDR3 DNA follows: TGCGCCCCATCCGAGCGGGGGTCCGAGACCCAGTACTTC. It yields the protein CAPSERGSETQYF.

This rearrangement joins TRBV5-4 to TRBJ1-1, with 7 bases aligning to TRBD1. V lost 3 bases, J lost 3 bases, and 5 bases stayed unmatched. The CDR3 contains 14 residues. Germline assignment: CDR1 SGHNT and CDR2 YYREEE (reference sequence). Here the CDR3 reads CASSSGQTYTEAFF. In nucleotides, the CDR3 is TGTGCCAGCAGCTCGGGACAGACCTACACTGAAGCTTTCTTT.

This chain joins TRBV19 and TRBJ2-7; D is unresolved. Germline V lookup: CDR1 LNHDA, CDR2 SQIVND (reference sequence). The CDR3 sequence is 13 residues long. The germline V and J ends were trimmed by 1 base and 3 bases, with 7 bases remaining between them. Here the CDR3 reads CASSIAIFYEQYV. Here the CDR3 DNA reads TGTGCCAGTAGTATAGCCATTTTCTACGAGCAGTACGTC.

The CDR3 DNA is TGTGCCACCGCGCAGGGGCGAAACACCGGGGAGCTGTTTTTT. Amino acid sequence: CATAQGRNTGELFF. V usage is TRBV24-1 and J usage is TRBJ2-2; D might be TRBD1 (6 bases). Germline V lookup: CDR1 KGHDR, CDR2 SFDVKD. Trimming stripped 9 bases from V and 2 bases from J, with 12 bases between. There are 14 residues in the CDR3.